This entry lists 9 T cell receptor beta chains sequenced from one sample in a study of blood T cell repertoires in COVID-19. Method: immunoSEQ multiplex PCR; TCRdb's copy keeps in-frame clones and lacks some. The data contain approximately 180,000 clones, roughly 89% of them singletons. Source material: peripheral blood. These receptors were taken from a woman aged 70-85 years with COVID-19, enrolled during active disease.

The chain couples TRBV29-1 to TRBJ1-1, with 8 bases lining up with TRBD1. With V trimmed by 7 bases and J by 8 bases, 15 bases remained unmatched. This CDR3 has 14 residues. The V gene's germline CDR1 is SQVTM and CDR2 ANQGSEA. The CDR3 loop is CSARTDRVTLEAFF. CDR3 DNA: TGCAGCGCCCGGACGGACAGGGTAACCCTAGAAGCTTTCTTT.

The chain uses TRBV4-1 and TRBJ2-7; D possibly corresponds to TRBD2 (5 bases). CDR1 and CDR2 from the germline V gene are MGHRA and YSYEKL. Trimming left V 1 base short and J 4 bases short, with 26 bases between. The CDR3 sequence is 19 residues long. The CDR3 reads CASSQAGISGRSWIYEQYF. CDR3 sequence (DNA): TGCGCCAGCAGCCAAGCAGGTATAAGCGGCAGATCCTGGATTTACGAGCAGTACTTC.

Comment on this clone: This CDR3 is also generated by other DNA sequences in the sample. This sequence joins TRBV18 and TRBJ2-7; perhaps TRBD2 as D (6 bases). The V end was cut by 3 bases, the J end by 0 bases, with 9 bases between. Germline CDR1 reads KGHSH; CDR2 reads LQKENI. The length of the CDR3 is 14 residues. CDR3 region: CASSPGGNSYEQYF. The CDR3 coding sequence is TGTGCCAGCTCACCGGGCGGGAACTCCTACGAGCAGTACTTC.

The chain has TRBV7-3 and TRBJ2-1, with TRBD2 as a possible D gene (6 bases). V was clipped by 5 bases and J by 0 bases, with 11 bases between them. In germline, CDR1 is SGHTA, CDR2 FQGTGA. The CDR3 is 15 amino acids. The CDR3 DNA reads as TGTGCCAGCAGCGCGACTAGTCCCTCCTACAATGAGCAGTTCTTC. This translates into CASSATSPSYNEQFF.

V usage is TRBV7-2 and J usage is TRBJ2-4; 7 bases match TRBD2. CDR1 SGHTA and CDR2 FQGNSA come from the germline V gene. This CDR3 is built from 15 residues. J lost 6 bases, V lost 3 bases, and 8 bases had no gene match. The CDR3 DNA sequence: TGTGCCAGCAGCTTTGCTGGCGGCGGGGGAAACATTCAGTACTTC. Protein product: CASSFAGGGGNIQYF.

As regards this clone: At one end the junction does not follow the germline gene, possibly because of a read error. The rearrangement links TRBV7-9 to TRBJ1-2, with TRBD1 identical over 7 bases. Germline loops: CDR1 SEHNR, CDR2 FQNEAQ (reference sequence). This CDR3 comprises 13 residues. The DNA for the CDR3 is TGTGCCAGCAGCACCTCCGGGACAGTTACGGCGGCCTTC. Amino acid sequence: CASSTSGTVTAAF.

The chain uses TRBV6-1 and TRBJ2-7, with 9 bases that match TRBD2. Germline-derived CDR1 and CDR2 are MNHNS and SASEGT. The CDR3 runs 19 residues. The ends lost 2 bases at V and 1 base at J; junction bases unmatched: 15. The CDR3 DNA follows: TGTGCCAGCAGTGAATTCGGGGCGGGTAGCGGGAGTTATTCCTACGAGCAGTACTTC. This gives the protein CASSEFGAGSGSYSYEQYF.

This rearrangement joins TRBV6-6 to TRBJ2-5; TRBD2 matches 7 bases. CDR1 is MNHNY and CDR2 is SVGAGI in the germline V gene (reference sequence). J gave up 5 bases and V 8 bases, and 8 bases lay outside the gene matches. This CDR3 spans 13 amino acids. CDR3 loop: CASSSGGSETQYF. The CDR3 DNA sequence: TGTGCCAGCTCCTCGGGGGGTTCGGAGACCCAGTACTTC.

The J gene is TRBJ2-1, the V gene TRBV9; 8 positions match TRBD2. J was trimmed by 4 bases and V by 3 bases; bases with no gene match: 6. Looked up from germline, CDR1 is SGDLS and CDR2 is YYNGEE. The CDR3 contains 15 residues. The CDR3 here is CASSAREALYNEQFF. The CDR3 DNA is TGTGCCAGCAGCGCGCGGGAGGCCCTTTACAATGAGCAGTTCTTC.